These 17 T cell receptor beta chains originate from one sample sequenced in a study of cytomegalovirus exposure and HLA in healthy donors. 60 Vbeta and 13 Jbeta primers were used in PCR. Here immunoSEQ multiplex PCR was the method, and the copy in TCRdb shows in-frame clones only, minus some. The repertoire holds over 150,000 clones, with 82% as singletons. Sequenced input: PBMCs. The receptor set was obtained from a girl aged 5 to 17 in good health and CMV-seropositive.

CDR3 bases: TGTGCCAGCAGCCAAGAACACACGAACACTGAAGCTTTCTTT. Its translation is CASSQEHTNTEAFF. The V gene is TRBV4-2, the J gene TRBJ1-1, with D hard to call. CDR1 is LGHNA, CDR2 YNFKEQ, per germline. This CDR3 region has 14 residues. The V gene lost 0 bases and the J gene lost 1 base, with 6 bases spanning the gap.

This rearrangement joins TRBV27 to TRBJ2-7; D is perhaps TRBD1 (5 bases). Trimming took off 5 bases at V and 6 bases at J, with 20 bases between the two ends. Germline V gene lookup returns CDR1 MNHEY and CDR2 SMNVEV (reference sequence). CDR3 size: 15 residues. The chain's CDR3 is CASSIDRGRVGEQYF. The CDR3 coding sequence is TGTGCCAGCAGTATCGACAGAGGTAGGGTTGGCGAGCAGTACTTC.

The chain employs TRBV28 and TRBJ2-5, with D maybe TRBD1 (7 bases). From germline, CDR1 is MDHEN and CDR2 SYDVKM. The CDR3 consists of 16 residues. V lost 6 bases to trimming and J lost 7 bases, with 24 bases between them. The CDR3 protein is CASSLPGGLSFGTQYF. DNA of the CDR3: TGTGCCAGCAGCCTTCCAGGGGGACTTAGCTTTGGGACCCAGTACTTC.

The chain links TRBV6-5 to TRBJ2-1; TRBD2 aligns across 8 bases. This CDR3 is 13 amino acids long. J was trimmed by 4 bases and V by 6 bases; bases with no gene match: 2. Germline CDR1 MNHEY, CDR2 SVGAGI. The CDR3 loop reads CASRLAAYNEQFF. The DNA of the CDR3 is TGTGCCAGCAGACTAGCGGCGTACAATGAGCAGTTCTTC.

The chain is built from TRBV28 and TRBJ1-4; D is unresolved. The germline V gene has CDR1 MDHEN and CDR2 SYDVKM. The V end lost 6 bases, the J end lost 8 bases, and 25 bases lay between the germline ends. The CDR3 has 17 amino acids. This chain's CDR3 is CASSNLDKHSFGEKLFF. CDR3 nucleotide sequence: TGTGCCAGCAGCAACTTAGACAAACACAGTTTTGGGGAAAAACTGTTTTTT.

This clone was counted a single time. The V and J genes are TRBV9 and TRBJ1-2; possible D gene TRBD1, 5 bases. V lost 0 bases and J lost 8, with 11 bases in between. CDR1 SGDLS and CDR2 YYNGEE come from the germline V gene. CDR3 length: 13 amino acids. The CDR3: CASSVATRGGYTF. The DNA of the CDR3 is TGTGCCAGCAGCGTAGCTACAAGGGGCGGCTACACCTTC.

The CDR3 protein is CASSQSFLYEQYF. In DNA form, the CDR3 reads TGCGCCAGCAGCCAATCCTTTCTCTACGAGCAGTACTTC. V gene TRBV4-3 combines with J gene TRBJ2-7; D ambiguous. The length of the CDR3 is 13 residues. V lost 2 bases, J lost 3 bases, and 8 bases lay in between. CDR1 LGHNA and CDR2 YSLEER come from the germline V gene.

V gene TRBV6-1 combines with J gene TRBJ2-3; tentative D call: TRBD1 (5 bases). Germline loops: CDR1 MNHNS, CDR2 SASEGT. Trimming shortened V by 1 base and J by 4 bases, and 12 bases separated the two germline ends. This CDR3 comprises 15 residues. Written as DNA, the CDR3 is TGTGCCAGCAGTGAAGGCCCAGGGCAGTCAGATACGCAGTATTTT. Translated, it gives CASSEGPGQSDTQYF.

This clone has only one observation. CDR3 sequence reads: CASRREFLKGEQFF. CDR3 bases: TGCGCCAGCCGGCGGGAGTTTTTGAAAGGTGAGCAGTTCTTC. The chain has TRBV5-1 and TRBJ2-1, with TRBD2 matching 7 bases. V shed 7 bases and J 9 bases; nucleotides not matched to a gene: 13. The CDR3 is made up of 14 amino acids. Looked up from germline, CDR1 is SGHRS and CDR2 is YFSETQ.

The chain uses TRBV28 and TRBJ1-2; the D gene is possibly TRBD1 (5 bases). There are 12 residues in the CDR3. Germline CDR1 reads MDHEN; CDR2 reads SYDVKM. The germline V and J ends were trimmed by 5 bases and 7 bases, with 11 bases remaining between them. Here the CDR3 reads CASSPPGFGYTF. The CDR3 bases are TGTGCCAGCAGTCCTCCAGGGTTTGGCTACACCTTC.

This clone was recorded only once. J is TRBJ1-2 and V is TRBV14; TRBD1 aligns across 7 bases. The CDR3 sequence is 14 residues long. The V gene end was trimmed by 4 bases and the J gene end by 6 bases; junction bases not matched to a gene: 8. CDR1 SGHDN and CDR2 FVKESK come from the germline V gene. The CDR3 region is CASSRRQGWDGYTF. CDR3 in DNA: TGTGCCAGCAGCCGCCGACAGGGTTGGGATGGCTACACCTTC.

The V and J genes are TRBV5-4 and TRBJ1-1, with 10 bases that match TRBD1. The trim removed 3 bases at V and 6 bases at J, leaving 5 bases unmatched. CDR1 is SGHNT and CDR2 is YYREEE in the germline V gene (reference sequence). The CDR3 has 14 amino acids. DNA of the CDR3: TGTGCCAGCAGCTCCGGGACAGGGGATCCTGAAGCTTTCTTT. Translated, it gives CASSSGTGDPEAFF.

The chain recombines TRBV28 with TRBJ1-1; D not resolved. The germline V and J ends were trimmed by 3 bases and 1 base, with 3 bases remaining between them. This CDR3 comprises 12 residues. Germline V gene lookup returns CDR1 MDHEN and CDR2 SYDVKM. The CDR3 is CASSFSNTEAFF. Here the CDR3 DNA reads TGTGCCAGCAGTTTCTCGAACACTGAAGCTTTCTTT. The full variable domain, its missing parts supplied by reference TRBV28 and TRBJ1-1, is DVKVTQSSRYLVKRTGEKVFLECVQDMDHENMFWYRQDPGLGLRLIYFSYDVKMKEKGDIPEGYSVSREKKERFSLILESASTNQTSMYLCASSFSNTEAFFGQGTRLTVV.

The chain joins TRBV28 to TRBJ2-7; possible D gene TRBD2, 6 bases. Germline CDR1 is MDHEN and CDR2 is SYDVKM. The CDR3 consists of 14 residues. The V and J ends lost 5 bases and 10 bases respectively, with 21 bases between them. CDR3 DNA: TGTGCCAGCAGTCTCTCCCGGGACTCAGGACAACAGTACTTC. Residues: CASSLSRDSGQQYF.

This chain links TRBV28 with TRBJ2-7; a possible D gene is TRBD2 (5 bases). Germline V gene lookup returns CDR1 MDHEN and CDR2 SYDVKM. V was clipped by 6 bases and J by 6 bases, with 15 bases between them. The length of the CDR3 is 13 residues. CDR3 sequence (DNA): TGTGCCAGCAGGACGACGGGAACTCGCGAGCAGTACTTC. Translating it yields CASRTTGTREQYF.

The V call is TRBV5-5, the J call TRBJ2-1; D possibly corresponds to TRBD2 (5 bases). V was shortened by 0 bases and J by 7 bases, with 14 bases between the two germline ends. CDR1 SGHKS and CDR2 YYEKEE come from the germline V gene (reference sequence). CDR3 length equals 15 residues. In nucleotides, the CDR3 is TGTGCCAGCAGCTTGGCCGGGGTGGCTAGTAATGAGCAGTTCTTC. Protein product: CASSLAGVASNEQFF.

This clone was observed many times. The genes are TRBV6-1 and TRBJ1-5; 12 positions match TRBD1. The CDR3 runs to 16 residues. Trimming cost V 4 bases and J 7 bases; bases outside gene matches: 8. Germline lookup yields CDR1 MNHNS and CDR2 SASEGT. The CDR3 reads CASSGPGQGALQPQHF. The CDR3 bases are TGTGCCAGCAGTGGACCGGGACAGGGGGCCTTACAGCCCCAGCATTTT.